This TCR beta chain was profiled in a study of beta chain features in type 1 diabetes. Overall study context: On cell yields, gender and age, patients and healthy donors were similar.

Isolated RNA was reverse transcribed in full, so expressed TCRB transcripts were sequenced. Sequencing used immunoSEQ multiplex PCR; TCRdb keeps in-frame clones, though not all of them. This sample has 400,000 to 550,000 clones, with 11% found just once. With 1 base removed from V and 5 bases from J, the gap between germline ends came to 6 bases. The CDR3 has 12 residues. Germline lookup yields CDR1 LNHNV and CDR2 YYDKDF (reference sequence). The sample holds a few counts of this clone. Sequencing input: naive CD4+ T cells from blood. The source is a woman under 30 in good health. This rearrangement joins TRBV15 to TRBJ2-7; D gene uncertain. The CDR3 DNA follows: TGTGCCACCAGCAGAGGTAGGGACGAGCAGTACGTC. Protein sequence: CATSRGRDEQYV.